Presented here are 2 T cell receptor beta chains from one specimen sequenced in a study of T cell responses to AZD1222 COVID-19 vaccine. Sequenced by immunoSEQ multiplex PCR; TCRdb stores in-frame clones only, minus some. Here the sample spans 110,000 to 150,000 clones, approximately 83% being singletons. The material was peripheral blood, obtained on day 0 of AZD1222 vaccination. The receptors here all came from an adult in good health.

The chain joins TRBV4-1 to TRBJ2-7; TRBD2 matches at 10 bases. The ends lost 1 base at V and 5 bases at J; junction bases unmatched: 8. The CDR3 loop spans 16 amino acids. CDR1 MGHRA and CDR2 YSYEKL come from the germline V gene. CDR3 nucleotides: TGCGCCAGCAGCCAAGGTCCAGCGGGAGGGATTGACGAGCAGTACTTC. It encodes CASSQGPAGGIDEQYF.

This clone was seen a few times. This chain joins TRBV6-5 and TRBJ1-4, with D perhaps TRBD1 (6 bases). The CDR3 has 14 amino acids. V was pared by 6 bases and J by 9 bases, with 17 bases between. Germline assignment: CDR1 MNHEY and CDR2 SVGAGI. The CDR3 DNA reads TGTGCCAGCAGATATAAGGGGGGAGATAAAAAACTGTTTTTT. Translation gives CASRYKGGDKKLFF.